This passage covers 26 T cell receptor beta chains from one sample sequenced in a study of blood T cells in healthy people across ages. With a J-beta primer mix and a sample-barcoded 5' primer, a second PCR ran roughly 6 to 12 cycles. TCRdb passed the 5' RACE reads through MiXCR, listing each CDR3 protein once. The sample has hundreds of thousands of distinct CDR3 sequences, around 20% seen once. Sample: blood. Every receptor here comes from a man in his 70s in good health.

This clonotype showed up many times. This rearrangement joins TRBV29-1 to TRBJ1-1; D possibly corresponds to TRBD1 (5 bases). CDR3 length equals 13 residues. Germline assignment: CDR1 SQVTM and CDR2 ANQGSEA. Trimming took 2 bases from V and 6 from J, leaving 13 bases between them. The CDR3 loop is CSVELGGDAEAFF. The CDR3 region has the DNA TGCAGCGTTGAATTGGGAGGGGACGCTGAAGCTTTCTTT. The full variable domain, with the rest looked up from reference TRBV29-1 and TRBJ1-1, is SAVISQKPSRDICQRGTSLTIQCQVDSQVTMMFWYRQQPGQSLTLIATANQGSEATYESGFVIDKFPISRPNLTFSTLTVSNMSPEDSSIYLCSVELGGDAEAFFGQGTRLTVV.

This chain joins TRBV5-5 and TRBJ2-7; 7 bases line up with TRBD1. Trimming at V came to 6 bases and at J to 6 bases, leaving 9 bases not matched to a gene. Germline V lookup: CDR1 SGHKS, CDR2 YYEKEE (reference sequence). The CDR3 is 13 amino acids. For the CDR3, the DNA is TGTGCCAGCACGTGGGGACAGCCTACCGAGCAGTACTTC. Protein: CASTWGQPTEQYF.

This clonotype has only a few counts. The chain recombines TRBV29-1 with TRBJ2-7, with 7 bases fitting TRBD1. The CDR3 length is 13 residues. V shed 7 bases and J 4 bases; nucleotides not matched to a gene: 10. Germline V gene data show CDR1 as SQVTM and CDR2 as ANQGSEA. The CDR3 bases are TGCAGCGCCACCGGACAGGCACCTTACGAGCAGTACTTC. It yields the protein CSATGQAPYEQYF.

V usage is TRBV7-9 and J usage is TRBJ2-5, with 9 nucleotides matching TRBD2. J lost 4 bases, V lost 4 bases, and 10 bases had no gene match. Germline lookup yields CDR1 SEHNR and CDR2 FQNEAQ (reference sequence). The CDR3 has 16 residues. The CDR3 reads CASSSIRKAGGETQYF. The DNA of the CDR3 is TGTGCCAGCAGCTCCATCCGAAAAGCGGGGGGAGAGACCCAGTACTTC.

The chain has TRBV7-9 and TRBJ1-6; D is ambiguous. The CDR3 totals 15 residues. V lost 2 bases to trimming and J lost 3 bases, with 8 bases between them. From germline, CDR1 is SEHNR and CDR2 FQNEAQ (reference sequence). The CDR3 here is CASSLQEDYNSPLHF. DNA for the CDR3: TGTGCCAGCAGCTTACAGGAAGACTATAATTCACCCCTCCACTTT.

CDR3 DNA sequence: TGCAGTGCTGTGCGGGAGGGCCTGTACAATGAGCAGTTCTTC. Translated, it gives CSAVREGLYNEQFF. This sequence joins TRBV20-1 and TRBJ2-5; 9 bases are a match to TRBD2. The J call may be mistaken, given a closer DNA end match to TRBJ2-1. The CDR3 runs to 14 residues. CDR1 is DFQATT, CDR2 SNEGSKA, per germline (reference sequence).

The chain joins TRBV3-1 to TRBJ2-1; D is uncertain. Trimming left V 0 bases short and J 3 bases short, with 9 bases between. The length of the CDR3 is 15 residues. Looked up from germline, CDR1 is LGHDT and CDR2 is YNNKEL (reference sequence). CDR3 loop: CASSQDLGFYNEQFF. In nucleotides, the CDR3 is TGTGCCAGCAGCCAAGATCTGGGATTCTACAATGAGCAGTTCTTC.

The chain recombines TRBV7-2 with TRBJ2-5; 7 bases are shared with TRBD2. J gave up 12 bases and V 4 bases, and 8 bases lay outside the gene matches. CDR1 SGHTA and CDR2 FQGNSA come from the germline V gene. This CDR3 comprises 12 residues. The CDR3 DNA sequence: TGTGCCAGCAGCTCTACTAGCGCTGCCGAGTACTTC. Its protein product is CASSSTSAAEYF. The full variable domain, completed using reference TRBV7-2 and TRBJ2-5, is GAGVSQSPSNKVTEKGKDVELRCDPISGHTALYWYRQSLGQGLEFLIYFQGNSAPDKSGLPSDRFSAERTGGSVSTLTIQRTQQEDSAVYLCASSSTSAAEYFGPGTRLLVL.

The rearrangement joins TRBV5-1 to TRBJ2-5, with TRBD2 matching over 11 bases. This CDR3 spans 17 amino acids. The germline gives CDR1 SGHRS, CDR2 YFSETQ. Trimming cost V 0 bases and J 5 bases; bases outside gene matches: 9. The CDR3 region has the DNA TGCGCCAGCAGCTTGGGAACGACTAGCGGGATTAGGGAGACCCAGTACTTC. This sequence encodes CASSLGTTSGIRETQYF.

This clonotype came up a few times. The gene calls are TRBV20-1 and TRBJ1-1; 7 nucleotides agree with TRBD1. Germline values: CDR1 DFQATT, CDR2 SNEGSKA (reference sequence). This CDR3 region has 15 residues. Trimming removed 0 bases from V and 1 base from J; junction bases left unmatched: 5. CDR3 sequence (DNA): TGCAGTGCTAGAGAACCGGGACAGAAGAACACTGAAGCTTTCTTT. Amino acids: CSAREPGQKNTEAFF.

The rearrangement joins TRBV20-1 to TRBJ2-5; TRBD2 matches at 7 bases. The J call may be wrong; the DNA end is better matched by TRBJ2-7. The CDR3 contains 15 residues. Germline assignment: CDR1 DFQATT and CDR2 SNEGSKA (reference sequence). CDR3 sequence (DNA): TGCAGTGCTAGAGGCGGGAGTTGGGGCTCCTACGAGCAGTACTTC. Encoded protein: CSARGGSWGSYEQYF.

In its sample, this clonotype was seen a few times. A clone one base away is much larger, so this may be a read error. The genes are TRBV7-9 and TRBJ1-4; no clear D gene. The CDR3 spans 14 residues. Germline lookup yields CDR1 SEHNR and CDR2 FQNEAQ (reference sequence). The CDR3: CVSSQITTNEKLFF. The CDR3 DNA reads TGTGTCAGCAGCCAAATTACGACTAATGAAAAACTGTTTTTT.

This clonotype has more than one count but fewer than ten. This chain uses TRBV5-1 with TRBJ1-1; D might be TRBD1 (6 bases). The V and J ends lost 6 bases and 7 bases respectively, with 19 bases between them. CDR1 is SGHRS and CDR2 is YFSETQ in the germline V gene. This CDR3 has 14 amino acids. The CDR3 nucleotides read TGCGCCAGCACCCCGGACAGCGTCAACCTTGAAGCTTTCTTT. Translating it yields CASTPDSVNLEAFF.

This clonotype was found many times. The V gene is TRBV2, the J gene TRBJ2-5; 11 bases fit TRBD2. The J call may be wrong; the DNA end is better matched by TRBJ2-7. The CDR3 sequence is 16 residues long. Germline V gene sequence: CDR1 SNHLY, CDR2 FYNNEI. CDR3 coding DNA: TGTGCCAGCAGTGAGCTGGTAGCGGGAGGGCCCCACGAGCAGTACTTC. This gives the protein CASSELVAGGPHEQYF.

This clonotype was found a few times. One end of the junction varies from germline; a read error may be responsible. The CDR3 coding sequence is TGTGCCACCAGTAGAGCTCCGGACTATAACACAGATACGCAGTATTTT. Translated: CATSRAPDYNTDTQYF. The chain combines TRBV15 with TRBJ2-3; tentatively, D is TRBD2 (6 bases). The germline gives CDR1 LNHNV, CDR2 YYDKDF (reference sequence). The CDR3 is made up of 16 amino acids. The full variable domain, with the rest looked up from reference TRBV15 and TRBJ2-3, is DAMVIQNPRYQVTQFGKPVTLSCSQTLNHNVMYWYQQKSSQAPKLLFHYYDKDFNNEADTPDNFQSRRPNTSFCFLDIRSPGLGDTAMYLCATSRAPDYNTDTQYFGPGTRLTVL.

The genes are TRBV5-1 and TRBJ2-1; TRBD2 aligns across 7 bases. This CDR3 spans 15 amino acids. Losses at the gene ends were 3 bases for V and 3 bases for J; bases not matched to a gene: 6. Germline V gene data show CDR1 as SGHRS and CDR2 as YFSETQ. As DNA, the CDR3 is TGCGCCAGCAGCTGGGCGAGCGGGGACTACAATGAGCAGTTCTTC. Protein sequence: CASSWASGDYNEQFF.

V gene TRBV14 combines with J gene TRBJ2-5; the D is unclear. This CDR3 region has 12 residues. Germline V gene data show CDR1 as SGHDN and CDR2 as FVKESK. The CDR3 DNA reads as TGTGCGCAGCAGCCGAGTGTTGAGACCCAGTACTTC. It encodes CAQQPSVETQYF.

This clonotype was detected a few times. This chain links TRBV12-3 or TRBV12-4 with TRBJ1-5, with D unresolved. CDR3 size: 11 residues. The V end lost 9 bases, the J end lost 5 bases, and 8 bases lay between the germline ends. CDR3: CASSLDQPQHF. The DNA for the CDR3 is TGTGCCAGTAGTCTTGATCAGCCCCAGCATTTT.

The rearrangement uses TRBV3-1 and TRBJ2-7; TRBD2 aligns across 11 bases. This CDR3 is 16 amino acids long. Trimming at V came to 1 base and at J to 4 bases, leaving 6 bases not matched to a gene. The germline V gene has CDR1 LGHDT and CDR2 YNNKEL (reference sequence). CDR3 bases: TGTGCCAGCAGCCAAGGGGATAGCGGGAGGGATTACGAGCAGTACTTC. It yields the protein CASSQGDSGRDYEQYF.

This chain uses TRBV29-1 with TRBJ2-5; 13 bases map to TRBD2. The DNA matches TRBJ2-1 better at its end, which makes the J call doubtful. CDR3 length: 15 residues. The germline CDR1 and CDR2 sequences are SQVTM and ANQGSEA. DNA for the CDR3: TGCAGCGTTCCCGTACTAGCGGGAGGGCGAAATGAGCAGTTCTTC. It yields the protein CSVPVLAGGRNEQFF.

This clonotype was picked up a small number of times. V usage is TRBV7-9 and J usage is TRBJ2-4, with 11 nucleotides matching TRBD2. This CDR3 has 19 residues. V was pared by 5 bases and J by 1 base, with 13 bases of the junction left unmatched. The V gene's germline CDR1 is SEHNR and CDR2 FQNEAQ (reference sequence). The CDR3, as DNA: TGTGCCAGCAGCCGGATAGCGGGAGGGTCTATGAGGGCCAAAAACATTCAGTACTTC. As protein: CASSRIAGGSMRAKNIQYF.

This clonotype has a handful of counts. A much larger clone lies one base from this, so it may be a read error. The chain links TRBV4-1 to TRBJ1-4; no firm D call. The germline gives CDR1 MGHRA, CDR2 YSYEKL. This CDR3 has 14 residues. In DNA form, the CDR3 reads TGCGCCGGCAGCCACCAGGACGGCCGTGTTAAACTGTTTTTT. The encoded protein is CAGSHQDGRVKLFF.

This chain connects TRBV12-3 or TRBV12-4 to TRBJ2-1, with D unresolved. The assigned J gene may be wrong: the sequence end matches TRBJ2-5 better. The CDR3 loop spans 13 amino acids. In DNA, the CDR3 is TGTGCCAGCAGTTTTGCGGAGAGAGAGACCCAGTACTTC. Translated, it gives CASSFAERETQYF.

This clonotype was detected ten times or more. The V gene is TRBV7-9, the J gene TRBJ2-3; 13 positions agree with TRBD2. V gave up 5 bases and J gave up 3 bases; unmatched junction bases: 5. The CDR3 runs 16 residues. From germline, CDR1 is SEHNR and CDR2 FQNEAQ (reference sequence). The CDR3 region is CASSRGTSGKTDTQYF. In DNA, the CDR3 is TGTGCCAGCAGCCGTGGGACTAGCGGGAAGACAGATACGCAGTATTTT.

In this sample, this clonotype turned up many times. The rearrangement links TRBV29-1 to TRBJ2-5; D is possibly TRBD1 (6 bases). V lost 7 bases, J lost 1 base, and 13 bases lay in between. The CDR3 runs to 13 residues. In germline, CDR1 is SQVTM, CDR2 ANQGSEA. As DNA, the CDR3 is TGCAGCGCCGGGACAACGGGCCAAGAGACCCAGTACTTC. Translated: CSAGTTGQETQYF.

The chain joins TRBV28 to TRBJ2-7; a possible D gene is TRBD2 (6 bases). V was pared by 7 bases and J by 7 bases, with 26 bases between. The germline V gene encodes CDR1 MDHEN and CDR2 SYDVKM. CDR3 length equals 16 residues. In nucleotides, the CDR3 is TGTGCCAGCACTTCCTATGGAGGGGCTAGGTCGGGGGAGCAGTACTTC. Translation gives CASTSYGGARSGEQYF.